The rows below give T cell receptor beta chains drawn from one sample of a study of blood T cell repertoires in COVID-19. Generated by immunoSEQ multiplex PCR, the TCRdb table keeps only in-frame clones and is missing some. The sample yields 45,000 to 55,000 clones, around four fifths seen once. Sequenced: peripheral blood. The origin of the receptors is a human donor in a cohort sampled during active COVID-19. Both conserved end residues are part of each CDR3. Fields, in order: D gene, clone size, V gene, J gene, CDR3 protein, CDR3 DNA. A D gene is named only where the DNA matches it firmly. Where a row states a size, it is once, few, many or the class of an expanded clone; other rows omit it.

.	.	TRBV2	TRBJ1-1	CASWLEGGTEAFF	TGTGCCAGCTGGCTAGAAGGGGGCACTGAAGCTTTCTTT
TRBD2	once	TRBV27	TRBJ2-1	CASSYLAGDNEQFF	TGTGCCAGCAGTTATCTAGCGGGGGACAATGAGCAGTTCTTC
TRBD1	.	TRBV12-5	TRBJ2-5	CASGLGTGGLETQYF	TGTGCTAGTGGCCTCGGGACAGGGGGCTTGGAGACCCAGTACTTC
TRBD1	.	TRBV7-2	TRBJ1-5	CASSLGGTGEGPQHF	TGTGCCAGCAGCCTAGGGGGGACAGGGGAAGGGCCCCAGCATTTT
.	.	TRBV6-2/TRBV6-3	TRBJ1-1	CASSLNRHEAEAFF	TGTGCCAGCAGTCTAAACCGACACGAAGCTGAAGCTTTCTTT
TRBD1	.	TRBV29-1	TRBJ2-1	CSVTRTGGYEQFF	TGCAGCGTTACCCGGACAGGGGGCTATGAGCAGTTCTTC
.	.	TRBV12-3/TRBV12-4	TRBJ2-7	CASSSGFRQYF	TGTGCCAGCAGTTCGGGTTTTAGACAGTACTTC
TRBD2	once	TRBV27	TRBJ2-7	CASSQGGLGSSEQYF	TGTGCCAGCAGCCAGGGAGGGCTAGGCAGTAGCGAGCAGTACTTC
.	.	TRBV25-1	TRBJ1-4	CASRRTETNEKLFF	TGTGCCAGCAGAAGGACAGAGACTAATGAAAAACTGTTTTTT
.	.	TRBV30	TRBJ1-2	CAWSVSGKNGYTF	TGTGCCTGGAGTGTATCGGGGAAGAACGGCTACACCTTC
.	.	TRBV27	TRBJ2-2	CASSLAGGENTGELFF	TGTGCCAGCAGTTTAGCTGGGGGCGAGAACACCGGGGAGCTGTTTTTT
.	.	TRBV4-1	TRBJ2-3	CASSQAAGSSTDTQYF	TGCGCCAGCAGCCAAGCCGCAGGGTCTAGCACAGATACGCAGTATTTT
TRBD1	.	TRBV3-1/TRBV3-2	TRBJ1-1	CASSDRVSNTEAFF	TGTGCCAGCAGCGACAGGGTTTCGAACACTGAAGCTTTCTTT
TRBD2	.	TRBV7-2	TRBJ2-2	CASRQRTSGNTGELFF	TGTGCCAGCAGACAAAGGACTAGCGGGAACACCGGGGAGCTGTTTTTT
.	.	TRBV15	TRBJ2-7	CATSRDTYEQYF	TGTGCCACCAGCAGAGATACCTACGAGCAGTACTTC
TRBD1	.	TRBV6-1	TRBJ1-1	CASLTGGRNTEAFF	TGTGCCAGCTTGACAGGGGGAAGAAACACTGAAGCTTTCTTT
.	.	TRBV6-6	TRBJ2-5	CASSYSGGEQETQYF	TGTGCCAGCAGTTACTCAGGAGGTGAGCAAGAGACCCAGTACTTC
.	.	TRBV5-5	TRBJ2-2	CASSPLTGTTTGELFF	TGTGCCAGCAGCCCCCTAACAGGGACAACCACCGGGGAGCTGTTTTTT
TRBD1	.	TRBV6-2/TRBV6-3	TRBJ2-3	CASSYPMGQDFTDTQYF	TGTGCCAGCAGTTACCCCATGGGACAGGACTTCACAGATACGCAGTATTTT
.	.	TRBV5-5	TRBJ1-1	CASSPGGWGIDTEAFF	TGTGCCAGCAGCCCGGGGGGATGGGGGATCGACACTGAAGCTTTCTTT
.	.	TRBV18	TRBJ1-2	CASSPGADYGYTF	TGTGCCAGCTCACCTGGGGCCGACTATGGCTACACCTTC
.	.	TRBV28	TRBJ1-2	CASSLPGGGYTF	TGTGCCAGCAGCCTCCCAGGTGGTGGCTACACCTTC
TRBD2	.	TRBV2	TRBJ2-5	CASSAGLAGGMETQYF	TGTGCCAGCAGTGCAGGACTAGCGGGGGGGATGGAGACCCAGTACTTC
.	.	TRBV20-1	TRBJ2-1	CSASLRVSNEQFF	TGCAGTGCTAGTTTGCGGGTTAGTAATGAGCAGTTCTTC
TRBD1	.	TRBV11-2	TRBJ2-1	CASSLGGTGQGEQFF	TGTGCCAGCAGCTTGGGAGGGACAGGGCAGGGTGAGCAGTTCTTC
.	.	TRBV18	TRBJ2-7	CASSPPFRGEDSYEQYF	TGTGCCAGCTCACCACCGTTCAGGGGTGAGGACTCCTACGAGCAGTACTTC
.	.	TRBV6-5	TRBJ1-2	CACGLAPNYGYTF	TGTGCCTGCGGCCTCGCCCCTAACTATGGCTACACCTTC
.	.	TRBV28	TRBJ2-2	CASSLTISTGELFF	TGTGCCAGCAGTTTGACTATAAGCACCGGGGAGCTGTTTTTT
.	.	TRBV7-9	TRBJ2-5	CASSSQGAGAQETQYF	TGTGCCAGCAGCTCCCAGGGTGCGGGGGCCCAAGAGACCCAGTACTTC
TRBD2	few	TRBV18	TRBJ2-7	CASSPGGGTRNYEQYF	TGTGCCAGCTCACCTGGCGGGGGGACACGAAACTACGAGCAGTACTTC
TRBD2	once	TRBV7-2	TRBJ2-3	CASSPQRGGRTDTQYF	TGTGCCAGCAGCCCACAGCGGGGGGGGCGCACAGATACGCAGTATTTT
TRBD1	.	TRBV4-1	TRBJ2-5	CASSEGDRAWETQYF	TGCGCCAGCAGCGAAGGGGACAGGGCCTGGGAGACCCAGTACTTC
.	few	TRBV14	TRBJ2-2	CASSREDTGELFF	TGTGCCAGCAGCCGGGAGGACACCGGGGAGCTGTTTTTT
TRBD1	few	TRBV6-6	TRBJ1-2	CASTRGQYYGYTF	TGTGCCAGCACCCGGGGACAGTACTATGGCTACACCTTC
TRBD2	.	TRBV7-6	TRBJ2-1	CASSPGLAGGGWNEQFF	TGTGCCAGCAGCCCTGGACTAGCGGGGGGCGGATGGAATGAGCAGTTCTTC
TRBD1	.	TRBV9	TRBJ1-1	CASSPTGTGNTEAFF	TGTGCCAGCAGCCCGACAGGGACTGGGAACACTGAAGCTTTCTTT
.	once	TRBV7-2	TRBJ1-2	CASSLDAARGYTF	TGTGCCAGCAGCCTAGACGCTGCTAGGGGCTACACCTTC
TRBD2	.	TRBV5-4	TRBJ2-3	CASSLGRLASTDTQYF	TGTGCCAGCAGCTTGGGTCGACTAGCGAGCACAGATACGCAGTATTTT
TRBD1	.	TRBV6-6	TRBJ1-1	CATQDRGPEEAFF	TGTGCCACCCAGGACAGGGGGCCTGAAGAAGCTTTCTTT
.	.	TRBV10-2	TRBJ1-6	CASSESSGRSSPLHF	TGCGCCAGCAGTGAGTCGTCAGGGCGGAGCTCACCCCTCCACTTT
.	.	TRBV21-1	TRBJ2-7	CASSKGLAGAYEQYF	TGTGCCAGCAGCAAAGGACTAGCGGGGGCCTACGAGCAGTACTTC
.	.	TRBV3-1/TRBV3-2	TRBJ2-3	CASSQDTTFDTQYF	TGTGCCAGCAGCCAAGACACTACTTTCGATACGCAGTATTTT
TRBD2	.	TRBV28	TRBJ2-1	CASTTGLAGGGRNEQFF	TGTGCCAGCACCACCGGACTAGCGGGGGGGGGTAGAAATGAGCAGTTCTTC
.	.	TRBV30	TRBJ1-2	CAWSRERYGYTF	TGTGCCTGGAGTCGAGAGAGATATGGCTACACCTTC
.	.	TRBV25-1	TRBJ2-5	CASSEPWAGGETQYF	TGTGCCAGCAGTGAACCGTGGGCCGGTGGAGAGACCCAGTACTTC
.	once	TRBV7-9	TRBJ2-3	CASSSDRRGTDTQYF	TGTGCCAGCAGCTCTGACAGGCGCGGAACAGATACGCAGTATTTT
.	.	TRBV6-5	TRBJ1-1	CASKTGGTEAFF	TGTGCCAGCAAAACAGGTGGAACTGAAGCTTTCTTT
TRBD1	.	TRBV6-1	TRBJ2-7	CASSEAGTGGYEQYF	TGTGCCAGCAGTGAAGCGGGGACAGGGGGCTACGAGCAGTACTTC